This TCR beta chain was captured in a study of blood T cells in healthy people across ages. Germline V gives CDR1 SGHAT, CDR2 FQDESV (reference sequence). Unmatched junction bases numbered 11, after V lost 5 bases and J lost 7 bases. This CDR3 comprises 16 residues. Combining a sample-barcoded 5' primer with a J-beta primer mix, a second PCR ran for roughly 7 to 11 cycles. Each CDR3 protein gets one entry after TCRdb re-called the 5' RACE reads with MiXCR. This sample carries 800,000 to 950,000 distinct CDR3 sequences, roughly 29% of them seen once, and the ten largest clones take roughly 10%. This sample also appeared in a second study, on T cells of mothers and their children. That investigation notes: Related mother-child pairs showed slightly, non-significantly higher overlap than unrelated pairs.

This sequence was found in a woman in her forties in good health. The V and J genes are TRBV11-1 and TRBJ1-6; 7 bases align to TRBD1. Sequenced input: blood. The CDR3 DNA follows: TGTGCCAGCAGCCCCAGTCGGACAGGTCGGAATTCACCCCTCCACTTT. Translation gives CASSPSRTGRNSPLHF.